This T cell receptor beta chain was identified during a study of graft-versus-host responses after intestinal transplantation. Notes on the study in general: Association was observed between peak circulating GvH clone levels and early post-transplant HvG declines. Where graft-donor T cell macrochimerism was present, patients had high graft-versus-host to host-versus-graft clonal ratios in allografts. The marrow of recipients harbored GvH clones, and ileum or blood showed some of them first.

With respect to this clone: No antigen is known for it.

Here immunoSEQ multiplex PCR was the method, and the copy in TCRdb shows in-frame clones only, minus some. The table has over 65,000 clones, approximately 90% seen once; the top ten hold 7.6%. The TCR originated in a human donor who was the organ donor for an intestinal transplant. The sequences come from unstimulated CD8+ T cells sorted from spleen or lymph node cells, collected before transplant.

CDR3: CASSSGWGTEAFF. Written as DNA, the CDR3 is TGTGCCAGCAGCTCCGGGTGGGGCACTGAAGCTTTCTTT. The gene calls are TRBV11-2 and TRBJ1-1; D unclear. The CDR3 has 13 residues. The germline gives CDR1 SGHAT, CDR2 FQNNGV. The V and J ends lost 4 bases and 4 bases respectively, with 10 bases between them.